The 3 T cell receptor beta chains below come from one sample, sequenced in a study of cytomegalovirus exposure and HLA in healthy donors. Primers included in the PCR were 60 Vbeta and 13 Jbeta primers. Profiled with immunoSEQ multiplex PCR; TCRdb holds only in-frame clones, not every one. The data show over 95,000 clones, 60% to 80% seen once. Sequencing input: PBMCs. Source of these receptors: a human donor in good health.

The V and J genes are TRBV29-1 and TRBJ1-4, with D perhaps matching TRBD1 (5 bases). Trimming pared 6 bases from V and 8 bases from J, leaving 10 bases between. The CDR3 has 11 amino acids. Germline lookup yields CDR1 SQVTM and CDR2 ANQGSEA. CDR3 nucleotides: TGCAGCGTCAAGGGGTTCGAAAAACTGTTTTTT. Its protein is CSVKGFEKLFF.

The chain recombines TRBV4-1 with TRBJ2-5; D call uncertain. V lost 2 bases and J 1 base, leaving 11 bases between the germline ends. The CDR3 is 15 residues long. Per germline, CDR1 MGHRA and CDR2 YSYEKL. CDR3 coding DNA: TGCGCCAGCAGCCAACCCTCGCGGAGCCAAGAGACCCAGTACTTC. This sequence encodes CASSQPSRSQETQYF.

The CDR3 DNA reads as TGTGCCACCAGCAGAGGGTCCGGGAGGGGGAATGAGCAGTTCTTC. Protein product: CATSRGSGRGNEQFF. V gene TRBV15 combines with J gene TRBJ2-1, with 8 bases fitting TRBD2. With V trimmed by 1 base and J by 7 bases, 6 bases remained unmatched. The CDR3 runs to 15 residues. Per the germline V gene, CDR1 is LNHNV and CDR2 is YYDKDF (reference sequence).